This TCR beta chain derives from a study of T-cell memory formation after mild COVID-19. About the study: The study found TCR clusters largely donor specific.

Details on this clonotype: Its antigen is still unknown.

Study-level results: Whereas later expanders leaned CD4+, clones contracting day 15 to 85 showed a balanced CD4/CD8 makeup.

TCRdb recomputed calls from the 5' RACE reads with MiXCR, one row per CDR3 protein. The table lists about 120,000 distinct CDR3 sequences, 15% to 20% of them singletons. The germline V gene encodes CDR1 MGHDK and CDR2 SYGVNS. CDR3 length: 17 residues. V was cut by 4 bases and J by 0 bases, with 16 bases left in between. The TCR originated in an adult woman who had mild COVID-19 (a few samples of this study predate the infection). Cell type and time point are not known. The V gene is TRBV25-1, the J gene TRBJ2-1; D is possibly TRBD2 (6 bases). The sample was PBMCs or a T cell subset sorted from them (not recorded which). The CDR3 is CASSGGEWVSSYNEQFF. The CDR3 bases are TGTGCCAGCAGTGGGGGGGAGTGGGTTAGCTCCTACAATGAGCAGTTCTTC.